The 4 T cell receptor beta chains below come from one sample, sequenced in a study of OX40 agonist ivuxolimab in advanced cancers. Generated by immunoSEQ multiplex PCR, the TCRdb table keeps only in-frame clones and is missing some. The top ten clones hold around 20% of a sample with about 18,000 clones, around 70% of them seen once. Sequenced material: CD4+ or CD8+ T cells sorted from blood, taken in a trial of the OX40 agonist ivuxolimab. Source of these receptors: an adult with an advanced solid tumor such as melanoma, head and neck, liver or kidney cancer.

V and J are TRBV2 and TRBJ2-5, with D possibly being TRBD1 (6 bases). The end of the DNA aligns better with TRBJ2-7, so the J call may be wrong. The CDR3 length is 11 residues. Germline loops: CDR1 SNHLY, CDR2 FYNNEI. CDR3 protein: CASKDSYEQYF. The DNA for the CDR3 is TGTGCCAGCAAGGACAGCTACGAGCAGTACTTC.

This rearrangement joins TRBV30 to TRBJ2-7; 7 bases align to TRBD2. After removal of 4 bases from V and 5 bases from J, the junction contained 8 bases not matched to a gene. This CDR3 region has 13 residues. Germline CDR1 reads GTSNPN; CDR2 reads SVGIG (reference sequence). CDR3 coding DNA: TGTGCCTGGAATGGGGGAGGGCCCCACGAGCAGTACTTC. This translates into CAWNGGGPHEQYF.

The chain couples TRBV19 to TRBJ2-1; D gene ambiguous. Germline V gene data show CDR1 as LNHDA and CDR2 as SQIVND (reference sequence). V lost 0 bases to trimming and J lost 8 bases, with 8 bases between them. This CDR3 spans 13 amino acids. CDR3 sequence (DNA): TGTGCCAGTAGTATAGAGGTGTTCGATGAGCAGTTCTTC. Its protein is CASSIEVFDEQFF.

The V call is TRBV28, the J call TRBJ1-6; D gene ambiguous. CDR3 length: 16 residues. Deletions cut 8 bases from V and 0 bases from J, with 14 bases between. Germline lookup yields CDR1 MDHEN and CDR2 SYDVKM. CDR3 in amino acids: CASGIIADSYNSPLHF. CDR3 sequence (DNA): TGTGCCAGCGGGATCATTGCAGACTCCTATAATTCACCCCTCCACTTT.